This record concerns one TCR beta chain sequence. The CDR3 loop spans 16 amino acids. J gave up 2 bases and V 6 bases, and 10 bases lay outside the gene matches. Per the germline V gene, CDR1 is SQVTM and CDR2 is ANQGSEA. Repertoires were generated with immunoSEQ multiplex PCR, while TCRdb's copy carries only in-frame clones and drops some. The profile shows about 54,000 clones, 90% of them singletons. This sample is part of a study of blood T cell repertoires in COVID-19. Sample: peripheral blood. The gene calls are TRBV29-1 and TRBJ2-1; 10 nucleotides align to TRBD1. The receptor was isolated from a middle-aged woman with active COVID-19. The CDR3 coding sequence is TGCAGCGTCCTCATTCCCGGGACAGGGGCCTACAATGAGCAGTTCTTC. This sequence encodes CSVLIPGTGAYNEQFF.